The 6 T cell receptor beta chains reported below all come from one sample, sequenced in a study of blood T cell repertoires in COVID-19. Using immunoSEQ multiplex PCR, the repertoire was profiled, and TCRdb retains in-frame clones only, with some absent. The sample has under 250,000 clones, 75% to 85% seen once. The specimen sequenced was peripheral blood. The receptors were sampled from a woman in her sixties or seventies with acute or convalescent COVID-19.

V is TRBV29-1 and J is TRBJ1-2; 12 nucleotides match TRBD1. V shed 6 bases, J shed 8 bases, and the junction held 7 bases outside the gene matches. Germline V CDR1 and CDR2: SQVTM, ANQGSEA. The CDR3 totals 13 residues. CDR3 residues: CSVPGQGAQGYTF. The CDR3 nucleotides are TGCAGCGTCCCGGGACAGGGGGCTCAAGGCTACACCTTC. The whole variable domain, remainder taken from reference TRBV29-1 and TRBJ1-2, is SAVISQKPSRDICQRGTSLTIQCQVDSQVTMMFWYRQQPGQSLTLIATANQGSEATYESGFVIDKFPISRPNLTFSTLTVSNMSPEDSSIYLCSVPGQGAQGYTFGSGTRLTVV.

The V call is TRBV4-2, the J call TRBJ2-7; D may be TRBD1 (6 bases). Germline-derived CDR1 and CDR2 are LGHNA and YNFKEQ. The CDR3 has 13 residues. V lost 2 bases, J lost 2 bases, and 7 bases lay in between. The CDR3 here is CASSQQGTYEQYF. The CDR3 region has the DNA TGTGCCAGCAGCCAACAGGGGACCTACGAGCAGTACTTC.

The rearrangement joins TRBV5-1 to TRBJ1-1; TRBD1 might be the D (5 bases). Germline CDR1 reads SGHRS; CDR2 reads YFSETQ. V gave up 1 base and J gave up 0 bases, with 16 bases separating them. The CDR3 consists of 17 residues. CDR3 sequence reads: CASSLMRQTLMNTEAFF. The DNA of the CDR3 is TGCGCCAGCAGCTTGATGAGACAGACCCTCATGAACACTGAAGCTTTCTTT. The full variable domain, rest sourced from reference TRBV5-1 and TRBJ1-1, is KAGVTQTPRYLIKTRGQQVTLSCSPISGHRSVSWYQQTPGQGLQFLFEYFSETQRNKGNFPGRFSGRQFSNSRSEMNVSTLELGDSALYLCASSLMRQTLMNTEAFFGQGTRLTVV.

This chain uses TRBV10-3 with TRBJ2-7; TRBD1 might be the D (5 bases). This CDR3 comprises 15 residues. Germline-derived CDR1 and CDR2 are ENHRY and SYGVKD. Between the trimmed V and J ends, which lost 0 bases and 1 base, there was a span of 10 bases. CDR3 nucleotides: TGTGCCATCAGTGAGTCGGCAGGGCGGTCCTACGAGCAGTACTTC. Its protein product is CAISESAGRSYEQYF.

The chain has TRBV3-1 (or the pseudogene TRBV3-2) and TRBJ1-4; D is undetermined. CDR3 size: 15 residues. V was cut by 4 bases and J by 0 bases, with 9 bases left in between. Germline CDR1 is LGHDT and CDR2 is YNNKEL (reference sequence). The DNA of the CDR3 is TGTGCCAGCAGCCCTGGCGGATCAACTAATGAAAAACTGTTTTTT. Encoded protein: CASSPGGSTNEKLFF.

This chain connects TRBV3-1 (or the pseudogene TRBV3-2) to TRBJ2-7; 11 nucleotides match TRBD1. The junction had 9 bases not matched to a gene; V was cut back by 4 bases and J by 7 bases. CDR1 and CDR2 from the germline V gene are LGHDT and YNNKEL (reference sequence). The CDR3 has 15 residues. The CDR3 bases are TGTGCCAGCAGCCCTGGACAGGGGGCGCGACGGGAGCAGTACTTC. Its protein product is CASSPGQGARREQYF.